This TCR beta chain comes out of a study of shared T cell receptors in the human thymus (dated by TCRdb to about 2021). At the level of the whole study: The study examined how the human thymus generates shared, self-reactive T-cell receptor alpha chains.

A note on this clone: Its antigen target is currently unknown. No base quality information exists; no much larger clone differs at one position.

Receptor amplification or capture employed the immunoSEQ multiplex PCR assay. In its TCRdb copy, this immuneACCESS table keeps in-frame sequences only and misses some clones. Where compared with another copy, unresolved V genes explain less than half of these, and the others have no known cause. This sample comprises more than 550,000 clones, roughly 86% of them detected only once. The ten largest account for about 0.0094% of the sample. The data also belong to a second study, concerning human thymus T cells. As that second study puts it: Donors were immunologically healthy infants undergoing open corrective cardiac surgery for congenital heart defects in Finland. Thymus tissue was obtained as surgical resects removed during corrective cardiac surgery. Both the thymic and the peripheral blood repertoires appeared to show biased V and J gene segment usage. According to the related research, thymic TCR repertoires were highly overlapping among unrelated individuals. TCR alpha and beta repertoires from seven to nine infant thymus samples and four related peripheral blood samples were characterized in the study. The cohort included more than five male and a couple of female infants, with donor ages spanning 7 to 244 days. After being mechanically released from the tissue, thymocytes were kept at -70 degrees C in pellets of roughly 10-33 million cells. Genomic DNA was extracted from frozen cell pellets with a QIAsymphony instrument. The immunoSEQ multiplex PCR assay was used to amplify the TCRB and TCRAD loci from a standardized quantity of quality-controlled genomic DNA. The amplicons covered the V(D)J region and were long enough to include the CDR3 and to identify the V and J genes. The amplicons were sequenced on an Illumina platform via the commercial immunoSEQ service. Primer bias and sequencing errors were corrected as previously described, and TCRAD and TCRB definitions were based on the IMGT database. immunoSEQ Analyzer 3.0 and VDJTools were used for repertoire analysis, which covered basic statistics, V/J segment usage, diversity estimates, rarefaction and pairwise overlap. Diversity was estimated with Chao1, ChaoE, Efron-Thisted, Shannon and inverse Simpson indices, and also on datasets down-sampled to the smallest sample. Repertoire overlap used strict matching of CDR3 nucleotide sequence, V gene and J gene, with Jaccard-based multidimensional scaling clustering. On average, thymus samples gave 750,000 to 1,000,000 unique TCRB clonotypes, whereas blood samples gave 75,000 to 85,000.

The sequence came from a boy under three years old with a congenital heart defect. Donor details come from another sample of the same person, matched by shared clones. Sample: thymocytes.

At the DNA level, the sequence is TGTGCCAGCAGCCCCCCCAACAGGGGGTTTTTCTATGGCTACACCTTC. This yields the protein CASSPPNRGFFYGYTF. Here the chain combines TRBV28 and TRBJ1-2, and 8 junction bases match TRBD1. Its CDR3 holds 16 amino acids, cysteine through phenylalanine. The kept DNA is CDR3 alone, 48 bases in frame from the first base. Reading the germline V gene gives CDR1 MDHEN and CDR2 SYDVKM. Trimming takes 6 bases off V and 4 bases off J; junction bases not matched to a gene: 13.